These T cell receptor beta chains were read from a single sample in a study of shared clonotypes between healthy human individuals. The table came from immunoSEQ multiplex PCR; TCRdb's copy has only in-frame clones and leaves some out. The repertoire holds about 2 million clones, with about 95% as singletons. The source material was naive CD8+ T cells sorted from blood. These receptor sequences come from a man aged 18 to 29 in good health. Both conserved end residues are part of each CDR3. Each record gives: J gene, V gene, clone size, D gene, CDR3 DNA, CDR3 protein. The D gene is left open where the match is weak. Only some rows state a clone size, as once, few, many or a class for expanded clones.

j_gene: TRBJ2-1; v_gene: TRBV5-4; abundance: once; d_gene: NA; CDR3nt: TGTGCCAGCAGCTCCCAAGGAATCGATGAGCAGTTCTTC; CDR3aa: CASSSQGIDEQFF
j_gene: TRBJ2-4; v_gene: TRBV19; abundance: NA; d_gene: TRBD2; CDR3nt: TGTGCCAGTACCACCCCGGGACTAGCGGGAGACGAAAACATTCAGTACTTC; CDR3aa: CASTTPGLAGDENIQYF
j_gene: TRBJ2-5; v_gene: TRBV7-6; abundance: NA; d_gene: NA; CDR3nt: TGTGCCAGCAGCCCTGGGACGTTCCAAGAGACCCAGTACTTC; CDR3aa: CASSPGTFQETQYF
j_gene: TRBJ1-1; v_gene: TRBV6-5; abundance: NA; d_gene: NA; CDR3nt: TGTGCCAGCAGTTACGCACAGCGGACGACTGAAGCTTTCTTT; CDR3aa: CASSYAQRTTEAFF
j_gene: TRBJ1-3; v_gene: TRBV13; abundance: NA; d_gene: NA; CDR3nt: TGTGCCAGCAGCCCGGGCCCCGGGGGCACCATATATTTT; CDR3aa: CASSPGPGGTIYF
j_gene: TRBJ1-1; v_gene: TRBV7-9; abundance: NA; d_gene: NA; CDR3nt: TGTGCCAGCAGCCCCTGGGAGAACACTGAAGCTTTCTTT; CDR3aa: CASSPWENTEAFF
j_gene: TRBJ2-2; v_gene: TRBV13; abundance: NA; d_gene: TRBD1; CDR3nt: TGTGCCAGCAGCATATCGACAGGGTCCACCGGGGAGCTGTTTTTT; CDR3aa: CASSISTGSTGELFF
j_gene: TRBJ2-7; v_gene: TRBV4-1; abundance: NA; d_gene: TRBD2; CDR3nt: TGCGCCAGCAGCCAAGAGGGGCTAGCGGGAGGCCCCTACGAGCAGTACTTC; CDR3aa: CASSQEGLAGGPYEQYF
j_gene: TRBJ1-2; v_gene: TRBV9; abundance: NA; d_gene: TRBD1; CDR3nt: TGTGCCAGCAGCGGAGACCGGGACAGGGCTTATGGCTACACCTTC; CDR3aa: CASSGDRDRAYGYTF
j_gene: TRBJ1-2; v_gene: TRBV9; abundance: few; d_gene: NA; CDR3nt: TGTGCCAGCAGCCTATCCAAAGACACAAACTATGGCTACACCTTC; CDR3aa: CASSLSKDTNYGYTF
j_gene: TRBJ1-3; v_gene: TRBV6-1; abundance: NA; d_gene: NA; CDR3nt: TGTGCCAGCAGTGAGACAAGGTTGGGAAACACCATATATTTT; CDR3aa: CASSETRLGNTIYF
j_gene: TRBJ2-5; v_gene: TRBV7-9; abundance: NA; d_gene: NA; CDR3nt: TGTGCCAGCAGCTTAGCTAAAGACTTACGGGAGACCCAGTACTTC; CDR3aa: CASSLAKDLRETQYF